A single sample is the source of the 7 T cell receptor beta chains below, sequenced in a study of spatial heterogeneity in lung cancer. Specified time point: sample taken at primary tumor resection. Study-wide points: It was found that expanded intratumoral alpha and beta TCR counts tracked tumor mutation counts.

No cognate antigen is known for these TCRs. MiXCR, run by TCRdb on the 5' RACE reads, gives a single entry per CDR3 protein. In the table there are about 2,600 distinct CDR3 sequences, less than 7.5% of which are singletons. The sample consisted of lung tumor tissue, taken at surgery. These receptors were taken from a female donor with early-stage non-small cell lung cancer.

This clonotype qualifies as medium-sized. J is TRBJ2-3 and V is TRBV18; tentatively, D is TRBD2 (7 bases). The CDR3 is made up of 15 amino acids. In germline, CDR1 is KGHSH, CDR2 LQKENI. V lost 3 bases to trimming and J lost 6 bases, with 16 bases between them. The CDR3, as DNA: TGTGCCAGCTCACCCTTTGGGGGGGCCCAGGATACGCAGTATTTT. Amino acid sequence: CASSPFGGAQDTQYF.

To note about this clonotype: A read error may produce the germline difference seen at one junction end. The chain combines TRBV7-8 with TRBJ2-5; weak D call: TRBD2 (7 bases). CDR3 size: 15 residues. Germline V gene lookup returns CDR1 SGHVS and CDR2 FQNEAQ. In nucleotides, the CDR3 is TGTACCAGCGATAAGGGGGACTATCCCCGGGAGACCCAGTACTTC. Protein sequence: CTSDKGDYPRETQYF.

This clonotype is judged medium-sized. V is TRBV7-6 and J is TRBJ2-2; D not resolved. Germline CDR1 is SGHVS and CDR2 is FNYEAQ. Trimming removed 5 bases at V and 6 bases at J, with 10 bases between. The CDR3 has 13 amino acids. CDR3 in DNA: TGTGCCAGCAGCCGACTGGATCCCGGGGAGCTGTTTTTT. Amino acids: CASSRLDPGELFF.

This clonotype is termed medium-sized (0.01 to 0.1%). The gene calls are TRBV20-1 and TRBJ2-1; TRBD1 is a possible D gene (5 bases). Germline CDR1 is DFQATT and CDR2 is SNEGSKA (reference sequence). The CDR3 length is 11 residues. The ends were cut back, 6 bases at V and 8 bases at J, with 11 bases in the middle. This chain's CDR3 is CSAGHLDEQFF. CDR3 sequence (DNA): TGCAGTGCAGGACATCTAGATGAGCAGTTCTTC.

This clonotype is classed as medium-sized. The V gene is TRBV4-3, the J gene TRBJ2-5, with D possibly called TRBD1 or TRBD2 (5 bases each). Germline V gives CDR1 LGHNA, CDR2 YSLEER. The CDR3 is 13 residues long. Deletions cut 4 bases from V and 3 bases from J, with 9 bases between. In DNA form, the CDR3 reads TGCGCCAGCAGCCTCCGGGGCGAAGAGACCCAGTACTTC. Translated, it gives CASSLRGEETQYF.

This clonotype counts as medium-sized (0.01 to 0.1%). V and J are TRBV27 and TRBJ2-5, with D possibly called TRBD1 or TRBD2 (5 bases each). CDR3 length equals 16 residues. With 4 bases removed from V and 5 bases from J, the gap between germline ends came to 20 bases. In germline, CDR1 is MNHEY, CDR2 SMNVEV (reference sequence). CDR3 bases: TGTGCCAGCAGTTCCCAGGGAGCCCTCCTAAGGGAGACCCAGTACTTC. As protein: CASSSQGALLRETQYF.

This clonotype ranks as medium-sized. CDR3 loop: CSAREGDRATGELFF. In DNA, the CDR3 is TGCAGTGCTAGGGAGGGGGACAGAGCAACCGGGGAGCTGTTTTTT. The chain links TRBV20-1 to TRBJ2-2; TRBD1 might be the D (7 bases). Trimming removed 3 bases from V and 5 bases from J, with 16 bases in between. CDR3 length equals 15 residues. The V gene's germline CDR1 is DFQATT and CDR2 SNEGSKA (reference sequence).